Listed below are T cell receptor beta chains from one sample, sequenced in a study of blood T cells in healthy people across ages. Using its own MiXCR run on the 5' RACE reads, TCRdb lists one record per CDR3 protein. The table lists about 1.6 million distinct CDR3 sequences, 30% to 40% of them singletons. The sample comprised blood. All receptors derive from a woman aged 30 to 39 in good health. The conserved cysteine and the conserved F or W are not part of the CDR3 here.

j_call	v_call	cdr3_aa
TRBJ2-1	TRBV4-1	ASSQDRRPYNEQF
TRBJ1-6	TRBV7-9	ASSQGRSFNSPLH
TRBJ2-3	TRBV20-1	SASPPGGKDTQY
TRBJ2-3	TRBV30	AVGGDRSTDTQY
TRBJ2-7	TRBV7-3	ASSDSWVNYEQY
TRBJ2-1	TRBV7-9	ASRAGGTLGEQF
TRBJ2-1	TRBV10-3	AIGDPRRFGINEQF
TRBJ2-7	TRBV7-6	ASSGPGRGYEQY
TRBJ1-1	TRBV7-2	ASSKTAWDTEAF
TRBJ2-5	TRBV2	ASKIGSETQY
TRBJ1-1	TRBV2	ASSEPPGEAF
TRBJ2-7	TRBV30	AWSVDHSYEQY
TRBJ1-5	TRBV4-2	ASSQEGQGPKH
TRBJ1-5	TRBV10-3	ASGQAGQPQH
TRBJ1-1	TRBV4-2	ASSQVAGSTEAF
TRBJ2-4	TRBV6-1	ASSAGGGAKNIQY